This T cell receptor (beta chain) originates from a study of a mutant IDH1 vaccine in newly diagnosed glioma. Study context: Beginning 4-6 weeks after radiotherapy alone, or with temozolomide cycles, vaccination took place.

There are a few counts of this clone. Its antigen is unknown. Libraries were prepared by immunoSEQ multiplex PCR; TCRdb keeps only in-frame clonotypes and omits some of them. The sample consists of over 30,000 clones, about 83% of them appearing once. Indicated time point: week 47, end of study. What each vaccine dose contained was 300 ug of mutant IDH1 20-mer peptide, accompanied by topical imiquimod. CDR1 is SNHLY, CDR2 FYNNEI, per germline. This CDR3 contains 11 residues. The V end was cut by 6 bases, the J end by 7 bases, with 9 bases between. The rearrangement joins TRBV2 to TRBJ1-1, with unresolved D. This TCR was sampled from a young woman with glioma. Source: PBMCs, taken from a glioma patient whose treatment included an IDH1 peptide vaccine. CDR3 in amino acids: CASSVRNEAFF. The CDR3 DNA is TGTGCCAGCAGCGTAAGAAATGAAGCTTTCTTT.